This TCR beta chain was observed in a study of T-cell reconstitution after alpha-beta-depleted transplantation in children. Unique molecular identifiers were incorporated during preparation of the TCRbeta library. TCRdb reprocessed the PCR reads via MiXCR and lists one record per CDR3 protein. The profile covers about 980,000 distinct CDR3 sequences, with about 29% appearing a single time and 25% to 35% taken by the ten largest. Findings and limits, study-wide: Two months or so post-transplant, alpha-beta T cells reportedly derived from several hundred expanded graft clones. It was newly produced T cells that mostly accounted for T-cell counts and diversity one year after transplant.

This clonotype has more than one count but fewer than ten. Its antigen is unidentified. Germline CDR1 MGHRA, CDR2 YSYEKL. The J segment lost 5 bases and the V segment lost 0 bases, leaving 8 bases of the junction unmatched. CDR3 length: 17 amino acids. V gene TRBV4-1 combines with J gene TRBJ2-5, with 11 nucleotides matching TRBD2. The source is a boy in the first two years of life who had a stem cell transplant for SCID, so the T cells may come from the graft donor. The sequenced sample was PBMCs, mostly from graft donor cells, obtained 360 days after TCRalphabeta/CD19-depleted stem cell transplant. CDR3 in amino acids: CASSQDRGTSGGETQYF. The CDR3 nucleotides are TGCGCCAGCAGCCAAGATCGGGGGACTAGCGGCGGGGAGACCCAGTACTTC.